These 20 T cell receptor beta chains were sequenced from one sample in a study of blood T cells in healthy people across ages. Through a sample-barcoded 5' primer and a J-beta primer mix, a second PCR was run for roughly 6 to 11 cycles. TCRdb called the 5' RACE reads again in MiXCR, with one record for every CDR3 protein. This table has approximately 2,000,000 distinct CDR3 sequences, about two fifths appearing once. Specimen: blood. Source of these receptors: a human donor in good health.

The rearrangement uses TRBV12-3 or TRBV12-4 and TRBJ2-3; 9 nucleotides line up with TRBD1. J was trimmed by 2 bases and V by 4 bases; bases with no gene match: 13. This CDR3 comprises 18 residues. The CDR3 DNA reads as TGTGCCAGCAGTTCGCACAGGGGGCGAAAGAGTATCACAGATACGCAGTATTTT. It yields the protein CASSSHRGRKSITDTQYF.

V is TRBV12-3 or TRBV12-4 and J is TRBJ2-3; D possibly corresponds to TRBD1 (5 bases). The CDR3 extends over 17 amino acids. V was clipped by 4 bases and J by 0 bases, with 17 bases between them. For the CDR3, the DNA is TGTGCCAGCAGTTGGTCGGTAGGGGAAGGCAGCACAGATACGCAGTATTTT. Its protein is CASSWSVGEGSTDTQYF.

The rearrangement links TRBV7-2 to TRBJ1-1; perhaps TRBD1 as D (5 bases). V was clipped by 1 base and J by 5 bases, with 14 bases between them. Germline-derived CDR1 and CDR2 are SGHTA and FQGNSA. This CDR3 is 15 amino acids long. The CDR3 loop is CASSLGPEGWTEAFF. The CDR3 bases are TGTGCCAGCAGCTTAGGCCCGGAGGGGTGGACTGAAGCTTTCTTT.

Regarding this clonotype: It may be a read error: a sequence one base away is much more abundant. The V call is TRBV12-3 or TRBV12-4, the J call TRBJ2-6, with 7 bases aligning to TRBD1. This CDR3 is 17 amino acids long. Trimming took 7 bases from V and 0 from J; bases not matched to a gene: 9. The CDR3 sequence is CASNSTGSISGANVLTF. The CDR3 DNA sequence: TGTGCCAGCAACTCGACAGGGAGCATCTCTGGGGCCAACGTCCTGACTTTC.

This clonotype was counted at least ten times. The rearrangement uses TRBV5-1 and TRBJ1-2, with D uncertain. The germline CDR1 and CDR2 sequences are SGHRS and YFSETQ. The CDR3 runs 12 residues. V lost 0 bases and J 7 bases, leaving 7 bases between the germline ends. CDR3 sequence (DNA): TGCGCCAGCAGCTTGGAAGGTATTGGCTACACCTTC. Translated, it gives CASSLEGIGYTF.

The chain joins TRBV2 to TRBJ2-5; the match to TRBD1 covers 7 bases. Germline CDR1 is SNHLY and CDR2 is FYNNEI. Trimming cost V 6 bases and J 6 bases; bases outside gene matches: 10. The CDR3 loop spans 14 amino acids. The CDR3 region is CASRGTDTRKTQYF. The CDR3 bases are TGTGCCAGCAGAGGGACAGATACGAGGAAGACCCAGTACTTC.

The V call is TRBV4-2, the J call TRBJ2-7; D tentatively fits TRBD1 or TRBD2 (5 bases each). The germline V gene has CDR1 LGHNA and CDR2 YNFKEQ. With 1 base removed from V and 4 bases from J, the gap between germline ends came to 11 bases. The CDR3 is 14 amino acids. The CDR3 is CASSQADWGYEQYF. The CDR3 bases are TGTGCCAGCAGCCAAGCCGATTGGGGGTACGAGCAGTACTTC.

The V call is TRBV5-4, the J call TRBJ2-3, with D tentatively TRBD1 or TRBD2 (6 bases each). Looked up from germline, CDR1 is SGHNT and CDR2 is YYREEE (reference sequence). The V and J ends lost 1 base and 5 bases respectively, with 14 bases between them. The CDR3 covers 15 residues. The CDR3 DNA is TGTGCCAGCAGCTTGAATCGGGGGCGGAGAGATACGCAGTATTTT. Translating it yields CASSLNRGRRDTQYF.

CDR3 DNA: TGTGCCAGCAGTATTCTTTGGAAAGCGGCGGACGAGCAGTACTTC. This codes for CASSILWKAADEQYF. J is TRBJ2-4 and V is TRBV6-5; possible D gene TRBD2, 5 bases. The J call is doubtful: the DNA matches TRBJ2-7 better. Germline V gene sequence: CDR1 MNHEY, CDR2 SVGAGI. The CDR3 runs 15 residues.

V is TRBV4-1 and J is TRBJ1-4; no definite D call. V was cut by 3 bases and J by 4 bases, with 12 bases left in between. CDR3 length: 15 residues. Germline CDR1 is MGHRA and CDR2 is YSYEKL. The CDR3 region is CASSQEGRYNEKLFF. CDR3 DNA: TGCGCCAGCAGCCAGGAAGGACGGTATAATGAAAAACTGTTTTTT.

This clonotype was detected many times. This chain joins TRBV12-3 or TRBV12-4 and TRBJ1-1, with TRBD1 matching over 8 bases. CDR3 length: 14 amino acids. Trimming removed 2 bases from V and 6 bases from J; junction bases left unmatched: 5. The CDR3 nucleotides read TGTGCCAGCAGTTTACGGGACAGGCCTCCTGAAGCTTTCTTT. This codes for CASSLRDRPPEAFF.

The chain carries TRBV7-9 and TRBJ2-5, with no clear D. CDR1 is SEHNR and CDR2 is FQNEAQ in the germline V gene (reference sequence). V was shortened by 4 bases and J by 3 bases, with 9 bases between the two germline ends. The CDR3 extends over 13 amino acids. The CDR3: CASSSPDEETQYF. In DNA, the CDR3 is TGTGCCAGCAGCTCCCCCGATGAAGAGACCCAGTACTTC.

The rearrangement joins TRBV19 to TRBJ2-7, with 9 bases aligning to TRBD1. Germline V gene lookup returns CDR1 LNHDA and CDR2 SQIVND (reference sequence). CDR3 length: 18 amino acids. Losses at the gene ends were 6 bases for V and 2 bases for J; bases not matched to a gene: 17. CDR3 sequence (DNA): TGTGCCAGTAGCGCCATTGGGTACAGGGGGCGAAGGACCTACGAGCAGTACTTC. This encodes CASSAIGYRGRRTYEQYF. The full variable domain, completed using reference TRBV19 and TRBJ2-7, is DGGITQSPKYLFRKEGQNVTLSCEQNLNHDAMYWYRQDPGQGLRLIYYSQIVNDFQKGDIAEGYSVSREKKESFPLTVTSAQKNPTAFYLCASSAIGYRGRRTYEQYFGPGTRLTVT.

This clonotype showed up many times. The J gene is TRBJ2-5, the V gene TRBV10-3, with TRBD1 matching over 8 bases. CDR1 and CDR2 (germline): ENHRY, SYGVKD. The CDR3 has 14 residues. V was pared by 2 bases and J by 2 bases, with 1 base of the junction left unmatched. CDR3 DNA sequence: TGTGCCATCAGTGAGAACAGGGGGCAAGAGACCCAGTACTTC. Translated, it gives CAISENRGQETQYF.

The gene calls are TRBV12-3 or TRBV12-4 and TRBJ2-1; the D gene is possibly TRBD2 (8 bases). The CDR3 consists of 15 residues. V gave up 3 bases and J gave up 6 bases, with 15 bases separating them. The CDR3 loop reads CASSLRRGDSNEQFF. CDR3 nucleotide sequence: TGTGCCAGCAGTTTGAGGCGGGGGGACAGCAATGAGCAGTTCTTC.

The CDR3 region has the DNA TGTGCCACCAGCAGTTCACAGGGATTTTCCCAAGAGACCCAGTACTTC. Protein product: CATSSSQGFSQETQYF. This chain connects TRBV15 to TRBJ2-5; tentatively, D is TRBD1 (6 bases). The V and J ends lost 3 bases and 1 base respectively, with 15 bases between them. CDR3 length: 16 amino acids. Germline assignment: CDR1 LNHNV and CDR2 YYDKDF (reference sequence).

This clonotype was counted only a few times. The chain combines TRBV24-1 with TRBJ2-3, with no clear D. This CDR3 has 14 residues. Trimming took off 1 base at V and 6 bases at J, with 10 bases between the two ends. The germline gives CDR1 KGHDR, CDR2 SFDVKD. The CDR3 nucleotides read TGTGCCACCAGTGATTTAAATTGGCGGGATACGCAGTATTTT. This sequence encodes CATSDLNWRDTQYF.

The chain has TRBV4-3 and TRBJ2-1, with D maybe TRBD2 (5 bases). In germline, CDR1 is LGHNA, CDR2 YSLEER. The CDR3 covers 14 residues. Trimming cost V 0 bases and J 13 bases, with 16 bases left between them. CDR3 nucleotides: TGCGCCAGCAGCCAAGACTCCTACCGGGATCGTCAGTTCTTC. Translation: CASSQDSYRDRQFF.

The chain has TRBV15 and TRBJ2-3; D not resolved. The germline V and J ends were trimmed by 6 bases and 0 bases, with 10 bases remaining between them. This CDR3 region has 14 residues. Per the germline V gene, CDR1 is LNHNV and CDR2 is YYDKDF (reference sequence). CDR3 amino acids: CATSWAPSTDTQYF. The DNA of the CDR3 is TGTGCCACCAGTTGGGCCCCCAGCACAGATACGCAGTATTTT.

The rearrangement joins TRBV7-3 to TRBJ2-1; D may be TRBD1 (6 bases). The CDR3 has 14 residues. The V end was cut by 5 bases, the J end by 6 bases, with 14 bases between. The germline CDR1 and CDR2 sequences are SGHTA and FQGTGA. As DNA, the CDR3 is TGTGCCAGCAGCCCAAGGGGGATCCTCAATGAGCAGTTCTTC. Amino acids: CASSPRGILNEQFF.